A single sample gave rise to the 16 T cell receptor beta chains below, sequenced in a study of CD8 T cells in Susac syndrome. After extraction with the RNeasy kit, about 0.5 to 1 ug of the RNA was reverse transcribed using random hexamers. TCRdb itself ran the immunoSEQ multiplex PCR reads through MiXCR, one entry per CDR3 protein. The sample has around 170,000 distinct CDR3 sequences, under 97% seen once. Sequenced: CD4+ T cells from PBMCs. Receptor source: a human donor with Susac syndrome.

This sequence joins TRBV20-1 and TRBJ2-5; the match to TRBD2 covers 9 bases. Germline V gene sequence: CDR1 DFQATT, CDR2 SNEGSKA (reference sequence). The V segment lost 0 bases and the J segment 5 bases; nucleotides outside the gene matches: 16. This CDR3 contains 18 residues. CDR3 amino acids: CSARDPRAGAGGSETQYF. The CDR3 nucleotides are TGCAGTGCTAGAGACCCGAGGGCGGGAGCGGGGGGTAGTGAGACCCAGTACTTC.

V and J are TRBV18 and TRBJ2-7; D possibly corresponds to TRBD2 (6 bases). V lost 3 bases and J 3 bases, leaving 12 bases between the germline ends. Per germline, CDR1 KGHSH and CDR2 LQKENI. The CDR3 totals 14 residues. The CDR3 coding sequence is TGTGCCAGCTCACCGAGCGGAGGGTTCTACGAGCAGTACTTC. It encodes CASSPSGGFYEQYF. The whole variable domain, filled in from reference TRBV18 and TRBJ2-7, reads NAGVMQNPRHLVRRRGQEARLRCSPMKGHSHVYWYRQLPEEGLKFMVYLQKENIIDESGMPKERFSAEFPKEGPSILRIQQVVRGDSAAYFCASSPSGGFYEQYFGPGTRLTVT.

The gene calls are TRBV14 and TRBJ1-2; weak D call: TRBD1 (5 bases). The CDR3 runs to 13 residues. Germline assignment: CDR1 SGHDN and CDR2 FVKESK. The V end lost 4 bases, the J end lost 9 bases, and 15 bases lay between the germline ends. The CDR3 region has the DNA TGTGCCAGCAGCCTACCGGGGACTAATCGCTACACCTTC. Its protein product is CASSLPGTNRYTF. The whole variable domain, filled in from reference TRBV14 and TRBJ1-2, reads EAGVTQFPSHSVIEKGQTVTLRCDPISGHDNLYWYRRVMGKEIKFLLHFVKESKQDESGMPNNRFLAERTGGTYSTLKVQPAELEDSGVYFCASSLPGTNRYTFGSGTRLTVV.

The chain links TRBV27 to TRBJ2-3; possible D gene TRBD1, 5 bases. Germline CDR1 is MNHEY and CDR2 is SMNVEV (reference sequence). V lost 5 bases to trimming and J lost 4 bases, with 13 bases between them. The CDR3 has 14 residues. CDR3 bases: TGTGCCAGCAGTCCATCACTGGGGCCAGATACGCAGTATTTT. Its translation is CASSPSLGPDTQYF.

This chain links TRBV15 with TRBJ2-7; tentative D call: TRBD1 (6 bases). Germline CDR1 and CDR2: LNHNV and YYDKDF (reference sequence). The CDR3 contains 17 residues. Trimming removed 3 bases at V and 3 bases at J, with 21 bases between. DNA of the CDR3: TGTGCCACCAGCAGCCCCCACAGGGAGTCGGCGATCTACGAGCAGTACTTC. Its translation is CATSSPHRESAIYEQYF.

The rearrangement joins TRBV30 to TRBJ1-4; D not certain. Germline V gene data show CDR1 as GTSNPN and CDR2 as SVGIG (reference sequence). The CDR3 runs 11 residues. Between the trimmed V and J ends, which lost 3 bases and 8 bases, there was a span of 7 bases. The CDR3 DNA reads as TGTGCCTGGAGAGCGGAGGAAAAACTGTTTTTT. Its protein is CAWRAEEKLFF.

J is TRBJ2-7 and V is TRBV5-1, with a tentative D call TRBD1 (6 bases). Trimming stripped 3 bases from V and 6 bases from J, with 19 bases between. CDR1 and CDR2 (germline): SGHRS, YFSETQ. The CDR3 runs to 15 residues. CDR3: CASSSTWTDSREQYF. CDR3 DNA sequence: TGCGCCAGCAGCTCCACCTGGACAGATAGTCGCGAGCAGTACTTC.

The CDR3 nucleotides are TGTGCCACCAGAACTAGCGGGAGCACAGATACGCAGTATTTT. This codes for CATRTSGSTDTQYF. This chain joins TRBV10-3 and TRBJ2-3, with TRBD2 matching over 9 bases. The germline V gene has CDR1 ENHRY and CDR2 SYGVKD. V shed 10 bases and J 0 bases; nucleotides not matched to a gene: 5. The CDR3 has 14 amino acids.

The gene calls are TRBV12-3 or TRBV12-4 and TRBJ1-5; D ambiguous. V was pared by 0 bases and J by 7 bases, with 7 bases between. The CDR3 contains 13 residues. Here the CDR3 reads CASSLAHPQPQHF. CDR3 DNA: TGTGCCAGCAGTTTAGCGCACCCGCAGCCCCAGCATTTT.

V is TRBV29-1 and J is TRBJ2-7; 10 bases map to TRBD1. V dropped 7 bases and J dropped 1; count of bases not matched to a gene: 4. The length of the CDR3 is 13 residues. Germline values: CDR1 SQVTM, CDR2 ANQGSEA. CDR3 protein: CSARTGGSYEQYF. CDR3 DNA sequence: TGCAGCGCTAGGACAGGGGGTTCCTACGAGCAGTACTTC.

J is TRBJ2-3 and V is TRBV12-3 or TRBV12-4; D might be TRBD2 (5 bases). The CDR3 extends over 13 amino acids. Trimming took off 10 bases at V and 1 base at J, with 12 bases between the two ends. The CDR3 loop reads CATRPAGTDTQYF. The DNA of the CDR3 is TGTGCCACGAGGCCAGCGGGCACAGATACGCAGTATTTT.

The V and J genes are TRBV10-3 and TRBJ2-1; a possible D gene is TRBD1 (6 bases). This CDR3 is built from 16 residues. V lost 0 bases and J 4 bases, leaving 13 bases between the germline ends. Germline CDR1 and CDR2: ENHRY and SYGVKD. For the CDR3, the DNA is TGTGCCATCAGTGAGTCGACAGGACACGCATACAATGAGCAGTTCTTC. Translating it yields CAISESTGHAYNEQFF.

The rearrangement joins TRBV19 to TRBJ1-3; no clear D. The CDR3 totals 15 residues. From germline, CDR1 is LNHDA and CDR2 SQIVND (reference sequence). V was shortened by 2 bases and J by 0 bases, with 8 bases between the two germline ends. The CDR3 sequence: CASSITGSSGNTIYF. As DNA, the CDR3 is TGTGCCAGTAGTATAACCGGGAGCTCTGGAAACACCATATATTTT.

The chain employs TRBV25-1 and TRBJ2-6, with D unclear. The germline V gene has CDR1 MGHDK and CDR2 SYGVNS. The V gene lost 7 bases and the J gene lost 2 bases, with 0 bases spanning the gap. The CDR3 sequence is 11 residues long. This CDR3 is CASTGANVLTF. The DNA for the CDR3 is TGTGCCAGCACTGGGGCCAACGTCCTGACTTTC.

This chain connects TRBV13 to TRBJ2-3; no clear D gene. Germline V gene sequence: CDR1 PRHDT, CDR2 FYEKMQ (reference sequence). V was clipped by 3 bases and J by 1 base, with 8 bases between them. This CDR3 is 14 amino acids long. CDR3 nucleotides: TGTGCCAGCAGCTTTGGACGGCGCACAGATACGCAGTATTTT. Its translation: CASSFGRRTDTQYF.

This clonotype was detected only a few times. V and J are TRBV6-1 and TRBJ1-1; D gene uncertain. CDR1 is MNHNS, CDR2 SASEGT, per germline. The CDR3 is made up of 12 amino acids. Trimming left V 4 bases short and J 1 base short, with 4 bases between. In DNA, the CDR3 is TGTGCCAGCAGTGGACAGAACACTGAAGCTTTCTTT. Protein: CASSGQNTEAFF.